This T cell receptor (beta chain) was identified in a study of cytomegalovirus exposure and HLA in healthy donors. Notes on the study in general: In vitro experiments confirmed that three CMV-associated chains were specific for CMV antigens. Published work reported that the classifier diagnosed cytomegalovirus status with high specificity and sensitivity.

The PCR had 60 Vbeta and 13 Jbeta primers. Sequenced by immunoSEQ multiplex PCR; TCRdb stores in-frame clones only, minus some. The data include about 140,000 clones; the top ten clones carry about 2.5%. This CDR3 comprises 15 residues. CDR1 and CDR2 (germline): SGHVS, FQNEAQ. Between the trimmed V and J ends, which lost 5 bases and 7 bases, there was a span of 18 bases. For this clone: Its antigen is unknown.

V is TRBV7-8 and J is TRBJ2-1; D perhaps matches TRBD1 (6 bases). This clonotype was obtained from a man in his forties in good health and CMV-seronegative. What was sequenced was PBMCs. Here the CDR3 reads CASSLTGFSGNEQFF. Here the CDR3 DNA reads TGTGCCAGCAGCCTGACAGGTTTCTCAGGAAATGAGCAGTTCTTC.